A selection of T cell receptor beta chains follows, all from one sample in a study of blood T cell repertoires in COVID-19. Produced via immunoSEQ multiplex PCR; TCRdb's table is partial and in-frame only. The sample yields roughly 200,000 clones, 75% to 90% seen once. Sequences were obtained from peripheral blood. The receptor set was obtained from a woman aged 40 to 50 with COVID-19, enrolled during active disease. Each CDR3 is given without its conserved first and last residue. Rows give clone size only sometimes, using once, few, many, or a class for an expanded clone.

TRBV19,-,TRBJ2-7,ATSPGQHYEQY
TRBV7-9,-,TRBJ1-3,ASSQGHWLTGNTIY
TRBV6-5,-,TRBJ2-3,ASSRGTSGADTQY
TRBV18,-,TRBJ2-1,ASSSGTSSYNEQF
TRBV19,-,TRBJ1-2,ASSGGGYT
TRBV7-9,once,TRBJ1-2,ASSARLDYGYT
TRBV12-1,-,TRBJ2-3,ASRTSTSTDTQY
TRBV5-1,-,TRBJ1-2,ASSLGDRGRGYT
TRBV7-9,few,TRBJ2-2,ASSPRLAGAGNTGELF
TRBV5-4,once,TRBJ1-2,ASSLGPLRGYT
TRBV6-5,-,TRBJ2-3,ASRDYWVDTQY
TRBV19,once,TRBJ1-3,ASSYGGLGNTIY
TRBV5-1,-,TRBJ1-2,ASSRSGQEDGYT
TRBV7-6,-,TRBJ1-2,ASSPPAGFYGYT
TRBV15,few,TRBJ1-1,ATSRDHTPDTEAF
TRBV19,-,TRBJ1-1,ASSINGNTEAF